This T cell receptor (beta chain) was sequenced during a study of human versus mouse CDR3 diversity and MHC coevolution. The study, taken as a whole, reports: In humans, T-cell selection involved several MHC II alleles.

This table comes from immunoSEQ multiplex PCR, and its TCRdb copy is limited to in-frame clones, with some not included. The repertoire holds about 60,000 clones, with about 94% as singletons. Germline loops: CDR1 LGHNA, CDR2 YNFKEQ. This CDR3 region has 14 residues. V dropped 5 bases and J dropped 2; count of bases not matched to a gene: 5. About this clone itself: Its antigen is unidentified.

Sequenced material: naive CD4+ T cells from blood. Subset noted: CD45RO-negative CD62L-positive naive CD4 T cells. This chain joins TRBV4-2 and TRBJ1-1; TRBD1 aligns across 7 bases. This sequence was found in a person in their sixties in good health. Here the CDR3 DNA reads TGTGCCAGCAGCACCAGGGGGGTCAACACTGAAGCTTTCTTT. This gives the protein CASSTRGVNTEAFF.